The 7 T cell receptor beta chains below come from one sample, sequenced in a study of OX40 agonist ivuxolimab in advanced cancers. Sequenced by immunoSEQ multiplex PCR; TCRdb stores in-frame clones only, minus some. The table lists nearly 50,000 clones, about 81% of them singletons. The source was CD4+ or CD8+ T cells sorted from blood, collected in a trial of the OX40 agonist ivuxolimab. The receptor set was obtained from an adult with an advanced solid tumor such as melanoma, head and neck, liver or kidney cancer.

About this clone itself: The same CDR3 is also encoded by other DNA sequences in this sample. The chain recombines TRBV30 with TRBJ1-2; D is possibly TRBD1 (5 bases). The germline V gene encodes CDR1 GTSNPN and CDR2 SVGIG (reference sequence). The CDR3 runs 16 residues. V lost 4 bases and J 6 bases, leaving 24 bases between the germline ends. The CDR3 is CAWKRIGAAARNGYTF. CDR3 DNA: TGTGCCTGGAAGCGTATCGGGGCAGCGGCCAGGAATGGCTACACCTTC.

A single count supports this clone. V and J are TRBV4-3 and TRBJ1-2; 7 nucleotides line up with TRBD1. Trimming removed 0 bases from V and 7 bases from J; junction bases left unmatched: 5. This CDR3 spans 14 amino acids. Germline V gene data show CDR1 as LGHNA and CDR2 as YSLEER. CDR3 bases: TGCGCCAGCAGCCAAGAAGACAGGGCAAGTGGCTACACCTTC. Translation: CASSQEDRASGYTF.

The chain links TRBV5-6 to TRBJ2-3; 9 bases fit TRBD2. V shed 3 bases, J shed 2 bases, and the junction held 10 bases outside the gene matches. The CDR3 contains 17 residues. Germline CDR1 SGHDT, CDR2 YYEEEE. The CDR3 sequence is CASSSALEREDTDTQYF. CDR3 bases: TGTGCCAGCAGCTCTGCCCTAGAGCGGGAGGACACAGATACGCAGTATTTT.

The gene calls are TRBV19 and TRBJ2-3; the match to TRBD2 covers 16 bases. Germline loops: CDR1 LNHDA, CDR2 SQIVND (reference sequence). V was pared by 6 bases and J by 1 base, with 7 bases of the junction left unmatched. CDR3 length: 18 residues. In nucleotides, the CDR3 is TGTGCCAGTAGCCCGGGACTAGCGGGAGGGTTGGGCACAGATACGCAGTATTTT. Its protein product is CASSPGLAGGLGTDTQYF.

Only one count was recorded for this clone. The V call is TRBV5-1, the J call TRBJ2-1, with D possibly being TRBD1 (6 bases). The CDR3 consists of 14 residues. Trimming took 1 base from V and 7 from J, leaving 12 bases between them. Germline CDR1 and CDR2: SGHRS and YFSETQ. The CDR3 spells CASSLLDSRNEQFF. The CDR3 DNA reads TGCGCCAGCAGCTTGTTGGACAGCCGAAATGAGCAGTTCTTC.

CDR3 nucleotide sequence: TGCGCCAGCAGCCAAGAAACAGGGTTATTCTCCTACGAGCAGTACTTC. Translating gives CASSQETGLFSYEQYF. This sequence joins TRBV4-3 and TRBJ2-7, with D possibly TRBD1 on 6 matching bases. The V end was cut by 0 bases, the J end by 0 bases, with 12 bases between. Per germline, CDR1 LGHNA and CDR2 YSLEER. The CDR3 totals 16 residues.

This clone was seen only once. This chain links TRBV5-1 with TRBJ2-1; no reliable D call. Germline CDR1 is SGHRS and CDR2 is YFSETQ. The CDR3 runs to 15 residues. The V end lost 0 bases, the J end lost 2 bases, and 9 bases lay between the germline ends. CDR3 nucleotides: TGCGCCAGCAGCTTGGAGAGAGCACCCTACAATGAGCAGTTCTTC. It codes for CASSLERAPYNEQFF. The full variable domain, completed using reference TRBV5-1 and TRBJ2-1, is KAGVTQTPRYLIKTRGQQVTLSCSPISGHRSVSWYQQTPGQGLQFLFEYFSETQRNKGNFPGRFSGRQFSNSRSEMNVSTLELGDSALYLCASSLERAPYNEQFFGPGTRLTVL.